Each of the 27 T cell receptor beta chains below was sequenced from the same sample in a study of T cells after yellow fever vaccination. A single record per CDR3 protein comes from TCRdb applying MiXCR to the 5' RACE reads. Of about 320,000 distinct CDR3 sequences in the sample, around 10% were seen once. The specimen comprised CD4+ T cells sorted from PBMCs, sampled 45 days after the yellow fever booster vaccination. The receptors stem from a man younger than 30 who received the YFV17D yellow fever vaccine.

The chain recombines TRBV20-1 with TRBJ2-2; perhaps TRBD2 as D (5 bases). Trimming removed 1 base at V and 5 bases at J, with 11 bases between. The CDR3 covers 14 residues. From germline, CDR1 is DFQATT and CDR2 SNEGSKA (reference sequence). CDR3: CSARAGKGTGELFF. In nucleotides, the CDR3 is TGCAGTGCTAGAGCGGGGAAGGGTACCGGGGAGCTGTTTTTT.

This clonotype has more than one count but fewer than ten. The J gene is TRBJ1-2, the V gene TRBV7-2; TRBD1 matches at 7 bases. V lost 0 bases and J lost 1; bases outside the gene matches: 5. This CDR3 comprises 16 residues. Germline CDR1 and CDR2: SGHTA and FQGNSA. In DNA form, the CDR3 reads TGTGCCAGCAGCTTAGCTTACAGGGGCAATAACTATGGCTACACCTTC. Residues: CASSLAYRGNNYGYTF.

This clonotype was counted only a few times. The rearrangement links TRBV7-9 to TRBJ1-6; 7 bases map to TRBD1. Losses at the gene ends were 1 base for V and 10 bases for J; bases not matched to a gene: 4. The CDR3 length is 14 residues. CDR1 SEHNR and CDR2 FQNEAQ come from the germline V gene (reference sequence). This CDR3 is CASSLVSGGSPLHF. The CDR3, as DNA: TGTGCCAGCAGCTTAGTGTCAGGGGGGTCACCCCTCCACTTT.

The V gene is TRBV28, the J gene TRBJ2-1, with D possibly being TRBD2 (6 bases). Germline CDR1 is MDHEN and CDR2 is SYDVKM. The CDR3 has 16 amino acids. The V end was cut by 2 bases, the J end by 4 bases, with 15 bases between. In nucleotides, the CDR3 is TGTGCCAGCAGTTTAACTTTCGGGGGTCGGTACAATGAGCAGTTCTTC. The encoded protein is CASSLTFGGRYNEQFF. Variable domain in full (rest from reference TRBV28 and TRBJ2-1): DVKVTQSSRYLVKRTGEKVFLECVQDMDHENMFWYRQDPGLGLRLIYFSYDVKMKEKGDIPEGYSVSREKKERFSLILESASTNQTSMYLCASSLTFGGRYNEQFFGPGTRLTVL.

The chain is built from TRBV15 and TRBJ1-4, with D perhaps TRBD1 (5 bases). The germline CDR1 and CDR2 sequences are LNHNV and YYDKDF (reference sequence). V was cut by 11 bases and J by 1 base, with 14 bases left in between. CDR3 size: 14 residues. The CDR3 sequence is CAARGMETNEKLFF. CDR3 nucleotide sequence: TGTGCCGCCCGGGGGATGGAAACTAATGAAAAACTGTTTTTT.

The table lists this clonotype with many counts. The chain is built from TRBV11-2 and TRBJ2-3; 7 nucleotides match TRBD1. The germline V gene has CDR1 SGHAT and CDR2 FQNNGV. The CDR3 is 14 amino acids. V shed 4 bases and J 2 bases; nucleotides not matched to a gene: 3. CDR3 sequence: CASSWDSFTDTQYF. The CDR3 nucleotides are TGTGCCAGCAGCTGGGACAGTTTCACAGATACGCAGTATTTT.

This chain uses TRBV5-4 with TRBJ2-2, with 7 positions matching TRBD2. With 0 bases clipped from V and 5 bases from J, the junction kept 4 bases outside the gene matches. CDR1 SGHNT and CDR2 YYREEE come from the germline V gene (reference sequence). The CDR3 consists of 15 residues. For the CDR3, the DNA is TGTGCCAGCAGCTTGGTTGCGGGGGATACCGGGGAGCTGTTTTTT. Translated, it gives CASSLVAGDTGELFF.

This chain joins TRBV9 and TRBJ1-6, with 10 bases fitting TRBD1. Looked up from germline, CDR1 is SGDLS and CDR2 is YYNGEE. V shed 4 bases and J 10 bases; nucleotides not matched to a gene: 8. This CDR3 contains 15 residues. The DNA of the CDR3 is TGTGCCAGCAGCCCTACCGGGACAGGGGTCTCACCCCTCCACTTT. Translating gives CASSPTGTGVSPLHF.

The sample holds a few counts of this clonotype. The chain links TRBV7-3 to TRBJ2-1; TRBD1 is a possible D gene (6 bases). The V and J ends lost 2 bases and 4 bases respectively, with 15 bases between them. Germline loops: CDR1 SGHTA, CDR2 FQGTGA. The CDR3 is made up of 16 amino acids. CDR3: CASSLGQGLEYNEQFF. The CDR3 DNA is TGTGCCAGCAGCTTAGGTCAGGGGTTGGAGTACAATGAGCAGTTCTTC. The complete variable domain, with remaining parts taken from reference TRBV7-3 and TRBJ2-1, reads GAGVSQTPSNKVTEKGKYVELRCDPISGHTALYWYRQSLGQGPEFLIYFQGTGAADDSGLPNDRFFAVRPEGSVSTLKIQRTERGDSAVYLCASSLGQGLEYNEQFFGPGTRLTVL.

This clonotype was recorded many times. The J gene is TRBJ2-5, the V gene TRBV5-1; D uncertain. CDR1 and CDR2 (germline): SGHRS, YFSETQ. Deletions cut 4 bases from V and 5 bases from J, with 18 bases between. The CDR3 totals 15 residues. CDR3 sequence: CASSPEFGGRETQYF. As DNA, the CDR3 is TGCGCCAGCAGCCCCGAATTCGGCGGTAGGGAGACCCAGTACTTC.

The chain joins TRBV5-6 to TRBJ2-7, with D possibly matching TRBD1 (6 bases). Trimming removed 2 bases at V and 2 bases at J, with 14 bases between. The germline V gene encodes CDR1 SGHDT and CDR2 YYEEEE. CDR3 size: 15 residues. This CDR3 is CASSLTGIGTYEQYF. The DNA of the CDR3 is TGTGCCAGCAGCTTAACAGGGATAGGAACCTACGAGCAGTACTTC.

This clonotype has a handful of counts. The rearrangement joins TRBV6-5 to TRBJ2-5; the D gene is possibly TRBD2 (6 bases). The germline V gene has CDR1 MNHEY and CDR2 SVGAGI. This CDR3 has 16 amino acids. The ends were cut back, 2 bases at V and 5 bases at J, with 18 bases in the middle. This CDR3 is CASSYTPPASAETQYF. CDR3 DNA sequence: TGTGCCAGCAGTTACACCCCCCCGGCTAGCGCGGAGACCCAGTACTTC.

The V gene is TRBV11-3, the J gene TRBJ1-2; D is unclear. Trimming took off 1 base at V and 9 bases at J, with 15 bases between the two ends. CDR3 length: 14 residues. Germline V gene data show CDR1 as SGHNT and CDR2 as YENEEA. CDR3 nucleotides: TGTGCCAGCAGCTTAGTTAGTACTCTGGCCCGCTACACCTTC. The encoded protein is CASSLVSTLARYTF.

At least ten counts were recorded for this clonotype. The rearrangement joins TRBV10-3 to TRBJ2-1; the match to TRBD1 covers 9 bases. Looked up from germline, CDR1 is ENHRY and CDR2 is SYGVKD. This CDR3 has 14 residues. The trim removed 8 bases at V and 7 bases at J, leaving 9 bases unmatched. CDR3 coding DNA: TGTGCCATCCTGTCGGGACAGGGAGGGAATGAGCAGTTCTTC. Its protein is CAILSGQGGNEQFF.

The gene calls are TRBV20-1 and TRBJ2-7; 8 bases line up with TRBD2. J was trimmed by 6 bases and V by 4 bases; bases with no gene match: 8. Germline V lookup: CDR1 DFQATT, CDR2 SNEGSKA (reference sequence). This CDR3 is 13 amino acids long. CDR3 amino acids: CSATGGAHSEQYF. The DNA for the CDR3 is TGCAGTGCTACCGGGGGGGCCCACTCCGAGCAGTACTTC.

CDR3 loop: CSGDGYDTQYF. CDR3 nucleotides: TGCAGTGGGGACGGTTATGATACGCAGTATTTT. This chain links TRBV20-1 with TRBJ2-3; D is tentatively TRBD1 or TRBD2 (5 bases each). Per the germline V gene, CDR1 is DFQATT and CDR2 is SNEGSKA (reference sequence). V was trimmed by 7 bases and J by 6 bases, leaving 11 bases between them. CDR3 length equals 11 residues.

This chain uses TRBV27 with TRBJ2-2; D remains ambiguous. CDR3 length: 15 amino acids. With 3 bases removed from V and 4 bases from J, the gap between germline ends came to 12 bases. The germline V gene encodes CDR1 MNHEY and CDR2 SMNVEV (reference sequence). The CDR3 DNA reads TGTGCCAGCAGTTTTTTGGGGTCTATCACCGGGGAGCTGTTTTTT. Translating it yields CASSFLGSITGELFF.

V gene TRBV5-1 combines with J gene TRBJ1-1, with TRBD1 identical over 8 bases. Trimming took 8 bases from V and 5 from J; bases not matched to a gene: 14. Looked up from germline, CDR1 is SGHRS and CDR2 is YFSETQ. There are 15 residues in the CDR3. The CDR3, as DNA: TGCGCCAGTTTGAGGGGCGACAGGGGTGAAACTGAAGCTTTCTTT. The encoded protein is CASLRGDRGETEAFF.

This clonotype turned up a few times. The chain is built from TRBV7-6 and TRBJ1-1; no reliable D call. V was trimmed by 1 base and J by 1 base, leaving 16 bases between them. The CDR3 consists of 17 residues. Germline lookup yields CDR1 SGHVS and CDR2 FNYEAQ. Here the CDR3 DNA reads TGTGCCAGCAGCTTAGTTTCGGGGTCAACCTCGAACACTGAAGCTTTCTTT. Translation: CASSLVSGSTSNTEAFF.

This clonotype was seen many times. The chain uses TRBV7-2 and TRBJ2-6; D gene unclear. The CDR3 extends over 14 amino acids. Germline values: CDR1 SGHTA, CDR2 FQGNSA. V gave up 1 base and J gave up 1 base, with 2 bases separating them. CDR3 in amino acids: CASSLESGANVLTF. DNA for the CDR3: TGTGCCAGCAGCTTAGAATCTGGGGCCAACGTCCTGACTTTC.

This clonotype appeared a few times. The chain employs TRBV3-1 and TRBJ2-1, with TRBD1 matching 8 bases. With 3 bases clipped from V and 4 bases from J, the junction kept 8 bases outside the gene matches. There are 16 residues in the CDR3. Germline V gene lookup returns CDR1 LGHDT and CDR2 YNNKEL (reference sequence). CDR3 nucleotide sequence: TGTGCCAGCAGCCACCGGACAGGGACAATGTACAATGAGCAGTTCTTC. Its translation: CASSHRTGTMYNEQFF.

This clonotype was detected a few times. One end of the junction does not line up with germline, which may come from a read error. The rearrangement uses TRBV7-8 and TRBJ1-2, with 8 bases aligning to TRBD1. The CDR3 loop spans 14 amino acids. Germline-derived CDR1 and CDR2 are SGHVS and FQNEAQ. The CDR3 DNA sequence: TGTGCCAGCAGCCTAGCGGGACAGGCAGATGCTCACACCTTC. It translates to CASSLAGQADAHTF. Together with reference TRBV7-8 and TRBJ1-2, the CDR3 gives the full variable domain: GAGVSQSPRYKVAKRGQDVALRCDPISGHVSLFWYQQALGQGPEFLTYFQNEAQLDKSGLPSDRFFAERPEGSVSTLKIQRTQQEDSAVYLCASSLAGQADAHTFGSGTRLTVV.

This chain connects TRBV7-3 to TRBJ2-3, with 7 bases lining up with TRBD2. With 8 bases clipped from V and 0 bases from J, the junction kept 8 bases outside the gene matches. CDR3 length: 15 residues. Per the germline V gene, CDR1 is SGHTA and CDR2 is FQGTGA. The CDR3 spells CASSGWGGSTDTQYF. CDR3 coding DNA: TGTGCCAGCTCTGGGTGGGGGGGGAGCACAGATACGCAGTATTTT.

This clonotype was seen a handful of times. This chain uses TRBV18 with TRBJ2-3; 12 bases are a match to TRBD2. This CDR3 contains 14 residues. With V trimmed by 9 bases and J by 4 bases, 5 bases remained unmatched. Germline V gene lookup returns CDR1 KGHSH and CDR2 LQKENI. CDR3 coding DNA: TGTGCCAGTACTAGCGGGGGGTCCGCAGATACGCAGTATTTT. This sequence encodes CASTSGGSADTQYF.

This clonotype was recorded a few times. The chain carries TRBV6-5 and TRBJ2-7; perhaps TRBD1 as D (5 bases). CDR3 length: 15 residues. Germline V lookup: CDR1 MNHEY, CDR2 SVGAGI. The V and J ends lost 0 bases and 1 base respectively, with 10 bases between them. Here the CDR3 DNA reads TGTGCCAGCAGTTACTCGTCCTCAGGGTCCTACGAGCAGTACTTC. It codes for CASSYSSSGSYEQYF.

At least ten counts were recorded for this clonotype. The rearrangement links TRBV7-3 to TRBJ2-5, with D possibly being TRBD1 or TRBD2 (6 bases each). This CDR3 is 18 amino acids long. The germline CDR1 and CDR2 sequences are SGHTA and FQGTGA. Trimming took 1 base from V and 2 from J, leaving 20 bases between them. The CDR3 DNA reads TGTGCCAGCAGCTTAAGGCTAGGGGGGACACCGATTCAAGAGACCCAGTACTTC. Its translation is CASSLRLGGTPIQETQYF.

This clonotype was detected only once. The genes are TRBV20-1 and TRBJ1-1; no definite D call. Trimming shortened V by 1 base and J by 11 bases, and 14 bases separated the two germline ends. The CDR3 has 12 residues. Germline CDR1 DFQATT, CDR2 SNEGSKA (reference sequence). The CDR3 protein is CSARVETEEAFF. The CDR3 nucleotides read TGCAGTGCTAGAGTCGAAACCGAAGAGGCTTTCTTT.